These 29 T cell receptor beta chains were all obtained from the same sample, sequenced in a study of shared clonotypes between healthy human individuals. Profiled with immunoSEQ multiplex PCR; TCRdb holds only in-frame clones, not every one. Here the sample spans about 1.1 million clones, approximately 80% being singletons. The sequenced sample was memory CD4+ T cells from PBMCs. The sample's subset: CD45RA-negative fraction. The receptors were gathered from a man aged 18 to 35 in good health. Some clones in this sample may be carry-over from other donors' samples.

V gene TRBV28 combines with J gene TRBJ2-3; D unresolved. The CDR3 covers 19 residues. V was trimmed by 5 bases and J by 2 bases, leaving 26 bases between them. Germline loops: CDR1 MDHEN, CDR2 SYDVKM. In DNA, the CDR3 is TGTGCCAGCAGTCAGAAGAGAATATCCTTCCTGAGAGACACAGATACGCAGTATTTT. Translation gives CASSQKRISFLRDTDTQYF.

The rearrangement uses TRBV7-9 and TRBJ2-5; weak D call: TRBD1 (6 bases). There are 15 residues in the CDR3. Germline assignment: CDR1 SEHNR and CDR2 FQNEAQ (reference sequence). Trimming removed 5 bases at V and 0 bases at J, with 13 bases between. The CDR3 DNA reads as TGTGCCAGCAGCCCCCGGGACATCGACCAAGAGACCCAGTACTTC. Translated, it gives CASSPRDIDQETQYF. Full variable domain (rest looked up from reference TRBV7-9 and TRBJ2-5): DTGVSQNPRHKITKRGQNVTFRCDPISEHNRLYWYRQTLGQGPEFLTYFQNEAQLEKSRLLSDRFSAERPKGSFSTLEIQRTEQGDSAMYLCASSPRDIDQETQYFGPGTRLLVL.

This clone was detected only a few times. The V and J genes are TRBV18 and TRBJ1-1; TRBD1 agrees at 8 bases. Germline values: CDR1 KGHSH, CDR2 LQKENI. Trimming took 6 bases from V and 4 from J; bases not matched to a gene: 7. The CDR3 has 14 amino acids. The chain's CDR3 is CASSRGQGGTEAFF. The CDR3 bases are TGTGCCAGCTCGCGCGGACAGGGAGGCACTGAAGCTTTCTTT.

The chain has TRBV14 and TRBJ2-5; TRBD1 aligns across 7 bases. Looked up from germline, CDR1 is SGHDN and CDR2 is FVKESK. Trimming removed 0 bases from V and 1 base from J; junction bases left unmatched: 2. This CDR3 comprises 15 residues. CDR3 loop: CASSQDRDSQETQYF. DNA of the CDR3: TGTGCCAGCAGCCAAGATAGGGACAGCCAAGAGACCCAGTACTTC.

This clone occurred once. CDR3 residues: CASSPTELTGELFF. The DNA for the CDR3 is TGTGCCAGCAGCCCGACAGAGCTCACCGGGGAGCTGTTTTTT. The chain has TRBV11-1 and TRBJ2-2; a possible D gene is TRBD1 (5 bases). V was pared by 5 bases and J by 4 bases, with 11 bases between. This CDR3 region has 14 residues. CDR1 and CDR2 from the germline V gene are SGHAT and FQDESV (reference sequence).

This clone has only one observation. This sample also contains other DNA sequences that code for the same CDR3. The chain links TRBV18 to TRBJ1-1, with a weak D call TRBD1 (6 bases). The V gene lost 4 bases and the J gene lost 1 base, with 7 bases spanning the gap. There are 13 residues in the CDR3. Looked up from germline, CDR1 is KGHSH and CDR2 is LQKENI. The CDR3 DNA sequence: TGTGCCAGCTCACGACAGGAGAACACTGAAGCTTTCTTT. Protein sequence: CASSRQENTEAFF.

The rearrangement uses TRBV29-1 and TRBJ2-1; 12 bases map to TRBD2. V lost 6 bases, J lost 6 bases, and 18 bases stayed unmatched. Germline V CDR1 and CDR2: SQVTM, ANQGSEA. The CDR3 sequence is 18 residues long. CDR3 DNA sequence: TGCAGCGTCGACTCAGGTCGGCTAGCGGGAGGGTCGAGCAATGAGCAGTTCTTC. It yields the protein CSVDSGRLAGGSSNEQFF.

V gene TRBV7-3 combines with J gene TRBJ2-3; the D is unclear. This CDR3 contains 13 residues. Germline V CDR1 and CDR2: SGHTA, FQGTGA. V shed 1 base and J shed 8 bases, with 10 bases lying between them. CDR3: CASSLSPPSTQYF. DNA for the CDR3: TGTGCCAGCAGCTTAAGTCCACCTAGTACGCAGTATTTT.

This clone was seen a single time. The chain carries TRBV20-1 and TRBJ1-4; D call uncertain. The germline gives CDR1 DFQATT, CDR2 SNEGSKA (reference sequence). The CDR3 has 11 amino acids. The germline V and J ends were trimmed by 0 bases and 10 bases, with 6 bases remaining between them. In nucleotides, the CDR3 is TGCAGTGCTAGAGATGGGCGAAAACTGTTTTTT. Protein: CSARDGRKLFF.

This clone was observed a single time. The V gene is TRBV9, the J gene TRBJ2-3, with 10 bases identical to TRBD2. CDR3 length: 15 residues. The junction had 10 bases not matched to a gene; V was cut back by 4 bases and J by 8 bases. Germline assignment: CDR1 SGDLS and CDR2 YYNGEE. CDR3 coding DNA: TGTGCCAGCAGCTTCCAGCGGGAGGGTGGCGGTACGCAGTATTTT. It codes for CASSFQREGGGTQYF.

V gene TRBV6-5 combines with J gene TRBJ2-7; maybe TRBD1 (6 bases). V was trimmed by 1 base and J by 0 bases, leaving 10 bases between them. Per germline, CDR1 MNHEY and CDR2 SVGAGI. There are 15 residues in the CDR3. The CDR3 nucleotides read TGTGCCAGCAGTTACTACACAGGGAGCTCCTACGAGCAGTACTTC. Translation: CASSYYTGSSYEQYF.

The J gene is TRBJ2-2, the V gene TRBV5-6; 7 bases align to TRBD2. Germline V gene sequence: CDR1 SGHDT, CDR2 YYEEEE. CDR3 length equals 14 residues. J lost 5 bases, V lost 1 base, and 2 bases had no gene match. CDR3 residues: CASSLRAGTGELFF. The DNA for the CDR3 is TGTGCCAGCAGCTTGAGAGCGGGAACCGGGGAGCTGTTTTTT. Full variable domain (remainder filled in from reference TRBV5-6 and TRBJ2-2): DAGVTQSPTHLIKTRGQQVTLRCSPKSGHDTVSWYQQALGQGPQFIFQYYEEEERQRGNFPDRFSGHQFPNYSSELNVNALLLGDSALYLCASSLRAGTGELFFGEGSRLTVL.

V usage is TRBV5-1 and J usage is TRBJ2-7; tentative D call: TRBD2 (7 bases). CDR1 SGHRS and CDR2 YFSETQ come from the germline V gene. The V end was cut by 3 bases, the J end by 4 bases, with 17 bases between. The CDR3 has 15 residues. The CDR3 protein is CASSYQSGEGYEQYF. CDR3 sequence (DNA): TGCGCCAGCAGCTACCAATCAGGGGAGGGATACGAGCAGTACTTC.

The chain is built from TRBV7-9 and TRBJ1-4; D uncertain. Germline CDR1 reads SEHNR; CDR2 reads FQNEAQ (reference sequence). The ends were cut back, 3 bases at V and 2 bases at J, with 7 bases in the middle. The CDR3 covers 14 residues. The CDR3 nucleotides read TGTGCCAGCAGCTTGACTGGCACTAATGAAAAACTGTTTTTT. This gives the protein CASSLTGTNEKLFF.

This clone was found a few times. This chain connects TRBV4-2 to TRBJ1-3; D possibly corresponds to TRBD1 (6 bases). The CDR3 is 16 amino acids. V lost 4 bases to trimming and J lost 4 bases, with 17 bases between them. Germline V lookup: CDR1 LGHNA, CDR2 YNFKEQ. The CDR3 spells CASSRLGADSGNTIYF. The CDR3 coding sequence is TGTGCCAGCAGCCGGTTGGGGGCGGACTCCGGAAACACCATATATTTT.

The chain carries TRBV6-1 and TRBJ2-3, with D tentatively TRBD1 (6 bases). Germline V lookup: CDR1 MNHNS, CDR2 SASEGT. The CDR3 loop spans 15 amino acids. The germline V and J ends were trimmed by 2 bases and 4 bases, with 13 bases remaining between them. The CDR3 bases are TGTGCCAGCAGTGAATCTGGGGGCTGGTCAGATACGCAGTATTTT. It codes for CASSESGGWSDTQYF.

This clone was seen only a few times. This chain connects TRBV7-9 to TRBJ2-2; D ambiguous. Trimming removed 1 base at V and 0 bases at J, with 9 bases between. This CDR3 is 16 amino acids long. CDR1 and CDR2 from the germline V gene are SEHNR and FQNEAQ (reference sequence). The CDR3 spells CASSLGAYSNTGELFF. The CDR3 nucleotides read TGTGCCAGCAGCTTAGGAGCCTACTCGAACACCGGGGAGCTGTTTTTT.

The rearrangement links TRBV5-1 to TRBJ1-4; maybe TRBD1 (5 bases). The length of the CDR3 is 13 residues. From germline, CDR1 is SGHRS and CDR2 YFSETQ. Trimming took off 3 bases at V and 10 bases at J, with 13 bases between the two ends. The CDR3 reads CASSWASGGKLFF. The CDR3 region has the DNA TGCGCCAGCAGCTGGGCTTCGGGGGGAAAACTGTTTTTT.

The chain carries TRBV5-1 and TRBJ1-3; possibly TRBD1 for D (5 bases). The CDR3 has 15 residues. The ends were cut back, 3 bases at V and 0 bases at J, with 10 bases in the middle. Germline CDR1 is SGHRS and CDR2 is YFSETQ. CDR3 amino acids: CASSSWGFSGNTIYF. The DNA of the CDR3 is TGCGCCAGCAGCTCCTGGGGCTTCTCTGGAAACACCATATATTTT.

This clone was detected only once. This chain connects TRBV19 to TRBJ2-1; 9 bases are shared with TRBD2. The length of the CDR3 is 15 residues. J lost 8 bases, V lost 4 bases, and 9 bases had no gene match. Germline V gene lookup returns CDR1 LNHDA and CDR2 SQIVND (reference sequence). CDR3 in DNA: TGTGCCAGTAGTAGCGGGAGGGCCGGCTCACATGAGCAGTTCTTC. This encodes CASSSGRAGSHEQFF. Complete variable domain (other parts from reference TRBV19 and TRBJ2-1): DGGITQSPKYLFRKEGQNVTLSCEQNLNHDAMYWYRQDPGQGLRLIYYSQIVNDFQKGDIAEGYSVSREKKESFPLTVTSAQKNPTAFYLCASSSGRAGSHEQFFGPGTRLTVL.

On this clone: The sample carries other DNA sequences with the same CDR3. V usage is TRBV5-1 and J usage is TRBJ2-1; no definite D call. V lost 0 bases and J lost 4, with 5 bases in between. CDR1 and CDR2 from the germline V gene are SGHRS and YFSETQ. The CDR3 covers 13 residues. The CDR3 sequence is CASSLGQYNEQFF. The CDR3 DNA follows: TGCGCCAGCAGCTTGGGACAATACAATGAGCAGTTCTTC. The variable domain in full, with the rest retrieved from reference TRBV5-1 and TRBJ2-1, is KAGVTQTPRYLIKTRGQQVTLSCSPISGHRSVSWYQQTPGQGLQFLFEYFSETQRNKGNFPGRFSGRQFSNSRSEMNVSTLELGDSALYLCASSLGQYNEQFFGPGTRLTVL.

The chain employs TRBV18 and TRBJ2-1; 10 nucleotides match TRBD2. Germline CDR1 and CDR2: KGHSH and LQKENI. V was pared by 4 bases and J by 7 bases, with 10 bases of the junction left unmatched. The CDR3 has 16 residues. CDR3 residues: CASSQLLAGVGNEQFF. The CDR3 region has the DNA TGTGCCAGCTCACAGTTGCTAGCGGGAGTGGGAAATGAGCAGTTCTTC.

The chain employs TRBV9 and TRBJ1-1; a possible D gene is TRBD1 (6 bases). Germline assignment: CDR1 SGDLS and CDR2 YYNGEE. The CDR3 is 14 amino acids. V lost 0 bases, J lost 5 bases, and 11 bases lay in between. DNA of the CDR3: TGTGCCAGCAGCGTAGGGTCAGGGGTAACTGAAGCTTTCTTT. Translated: CASSVGSGVTEAFF.

V is TRBV7-3 and J is TRBJ2-3, with 9 positions matching TRBD2. Germline V gene lookup returns CDR1 SGHTA and CDR2 FQGTGA. The J segment lost 6 bases and the V segment lost 4 bases, leaving 20 bases of the junction unmatched. The CDR3 runs 19 residues. CDR3 loop: CASSSKGASGIGRVDTQYF. The CDR3 nucleotides read TGTGCCAGCAGCTCAAAGGGCGCTAGCGGGATAGGGCGGGTGGATACGCAGTATTTT.

This clone has only one observation. The V call is TRBV9, the J call TRBJ2-7; D perhaps matches TRBD2 (6 bases). CDR3 length: 15 residues. Trimming left V 2 bases short and J 3 bases short, with 15 bases between. Germline V gene data show CDR1 as SGDLS and CDR2 as YYNGEE. The CDR3 reads CASSVAGTSNYEQYF. In nucleotides, the CDR3 is TGTGCCAGCAGCGTCGCAGGGACTTCCAACTACGAGCAGTACTTC. Combining the CDR3 with reference TRBV9 and TRBJ2-7 gives the whole variable domain DSGVTQTPKHLITATGQRVTLRCSPRSGDLSVYWYQQSLDQGLQFLIQYYNGEERAKGNILERFSAQQFPDLHSELNLSSLELGDSALYFCASSVAGTSNYEQYFGPGTRLTVT.

V usage is TRBV5-1 and J usage is TRBJ2-5; possible D gene TRBD2, 7 bases. Trimming pared 1 base from V and 4 bases from J, leaving 17 bases between. From germline, CDR1 is SGHRS and CDR2 YFSETQ. This CDR3 is 16 amino acids long. The CDR3 nucleotides read TGCGCCAGCAGCTTGACGGGGGGCGCGGATCCAGAGACCCAGTACTTC. Translating gives CASSLTGGADPETQYF. The full variable domain, rest sourced from reference TRBV5-1 and TRBJ2-5, is KAGVTQTPRYLIKTRGQQVTLSCSPISGHRSVSWYQQTPGQGLQFLFEYFSETQRNKGNFPGRFSGRQFSNSRSEMNVSTLELGDSALYLCASSLTGGADPETQYFGPGTRLLVL.

The sample holds one count of this clone. The same CDR3 is also encoded by other DNA sequences in this sample. The gene calls are TRBV18 and TRBJ2-5; TRBD1 agrees at 8 bases. The CDR3 has 14 amino acids. Germline V CDR1 and CDR2: KGHSH, LQKENI. With 3 bases clipped from V and 0 bases from J, the junction kept 0 bases outside the gene matches. Here the CDR3 reads CASSPTGDQETQYF. The CDR3 DNA reads as TGTGCCAGCTCACCGACAGGGGACCAAGAGACCCAGTACTTC. Combining the CDR3 with reference TRBV18 and TRBJ2-5 gives the whole variable domain NAGVMQNPRHLVRRRGQEARLRCSPMKGHSHVYWYRQLPEEGLKFMVYLQKENIIDESGMPKERFSAEFPKEGPSILRIQQVVRGDSAAYFCASSPTGDQETQYFGPGTRLLVL.

The V gene is TRBV4-1, the J gene TRBJ2-1; the match to TRBD1 covers 11 bases. Germline V gives CDR1 MGHRA, CDR2 YSYEKL. The V gene end was trimmed by 4 bases and the J gene end by 2 bases; junction bases not matched to a gene: 13. The CDR3 is made up of 19 amino acids. CDR3 nucleotides: TGCGCCAGCAGCCTACGTCCGGTGGGACAGGGGGGGACCTACAATGAGCAGTTCTTC. This translates into CASSLRPVGQGGTYNEQFF.

The CDR3 reads CASSTGPRDEKLFF. DNA for the CDR3: TGCGCCAGCAGCACCGGCCCAAGGGATGAAAAACTGTTTTTT. The V gene is TRBV5-1, the J gene TRBJ1-4, with D uncertain. The CDR3 extends over 14 amino acids. CDR1 SGHRS and CDR2 YFSETQ come from the germline V gene. V was clipped by 4 bases and J by 6 bases, with 13 bases between them.